A single TCR beta chain is shown here with its context. Its target is unknown. Germline V gives CDR1 PRHDT, CDR2 FYEKMQ (reference sequence). The CDR3 totals 15 residues. The ends were cut back, 5 bases at V and 0 bases at J, with 14 bases in the middle. This record belongs to a study of OX40 agonist ivuxolimab in advanced cancers. Across the study: The patients' treatment was ivuxolimab, an agonistic anti-OX40 (CD134) antibody. People who had prior anti-PD-1, anti-PD-L1 or anti-CTLA-4 therapy could take part, and 40% had some. Patients received ivuxolimab, an intravenous treatment, every 2 weeks at 0.01 to 10 mg/kg. General observations from the study: Mean expanded clone counts were higher in CD8+ than CD4+ T cells.

Here immunoSEQ multiplex PCR was the method, and the copy in TCRdb shows in-frame clones only, minus some. The sample has 56,000 or so clones, approximately 80% seen once. The chain employs TRBV13 and TRBJ2-7; tentative D call: TRBD1 (6 bases). The sequences come from CD4+ or CD8+ T cells sorted from blood, collected in a trial of the OX40 agonist ivuxolimab. This sequence originates from an adult with an advanced solid tumor such as melanoma, head and neck, liver or kidney cancer. The CDR3 sequence is CASSTEVDSSYEQYF. The CDR3, as DNA: TGTGCCAGCAGCACAGAGGTGGACAGCTCCTACGAGCAGTACTTC. Drawing the rest from reference TRBV13 and TRBJ2-7, the complete variable domain is AAGVIQSPRHLIKEKRETATLKCYPIPRHDTVYWYQQGPGQDPQFLISFYEKMQSDKGSIPDRFSAQQFSDYHSELNMSSLELGDSALYFCASSTEVDSSYEQYFGPGTRLTVT.